Sequencing of this TCR beta chain was carried out in a study of blood T cell repertoires in COVID-19. The table came from immunoSEQ multiplex PCR; TCRdb's copy has only in-frame clones and leaves some out. The data contain 85,000 or so clones, about 95% of them singletons. Looked up from germline, CDR1 is SGHAT and CDR2 is FQNNGV. This CDR3 spans 16 amino acids. Trimming took 2 bases from V and 3 from J, leaving 13 bases between them. The chain links TRBV11-2 to TRBJ2-2, with a tentative D call TRBD2 (6 bases). Sequenced input: peripheral blood. The receptor was derived from a human donor with active COVID-19. The donor label of this sample is uncertain. CDR3: CASSLPPGRYTGELFF. The CDR3, as DNA: TGTGCCAGCAGCTTACCTCCAGGGAGGTACACCGGGGAGCTGTTTTTT. The full variable domain, in which reference TRBV11-2 and TRBJ2-2 provide the parts outside the CDR3, is EAGVAQSPRYKIIEKRQSVAFWCNPISGHATLYWYQQILGQGPKLLIQFQNNGVVDDSQLPKDRFSAERLKGVDSTLKIQPAKLEDSAVYLCASSLPPGRYTGELFFGEGSRLTVL.